A single sample is the source of the 24 T cell receptor beta chains below, sequenced in a study of identical twins' blood T cells. In TCRdb, the 5' RACE reads were re-called with MiXCR into one record per CDR3 protein. This sample has about 370,000 distinct CDR3 sequences, with over 25% found just once. Sequencing used PBMCs. These receptors were collected from a woman between 18 and 50 years old in good health.

This clonotype was counted at least ten times. V usage is TRBV19 and J usage is TRBJ1-1, with D possibly being TRBD1 (6 bases). The CDR3 is made up of 13 amino acids. V shed 6 bases and J shed 4 bases, with 12 bases lying between them. CDR1 LNHDA and CDR2 SQIVND come from the germline V gene (reference sequence). The DNA for the CDR3 is TGTGCCAGTAGCAGGGGAGTAGGCACTGAAGCTTTCTTT. It encodes CASSRGVGTEAFF.

The CDR3: CASSFIHTGTTNEKLFF. As DNA, the CDR3 is TGCGCCAGCAGCTTTATTCACACAGGGACAACTAATGAAAAACTGTTTTTT. The V and J genes are TRBV5-1 and TRBJ1-4, with D perhaps TRBD1 (6 bases). This CDR3 has 17 residues. V was trimmed by 2 bases and J by 0 bases, leaving 14 bases between them. In germline, CDR1 is SGHRS, CDR2 YFSETQ.

Ten or more counts support this clonotype. V usage is TRBV20-1 and J usage is TRBJ1-1, with unresolved D. The germline gives CDR1 DFQATT, CDR2 SNEGSKA (reference sequence). The ends were cut back, 0 bases at V and 3 bases at J, with 2 bases in the middle. The CDR3 sequence is 11 residues long. CDR3 region: CSARDYTEAFF. The DNA of the CDR3 is TGCAGTGCTAGAGATTACACTGAAGCTTTCTTT.

This clonotype was detected a few times. The chain is built from TRBV29-1 and TRBJ1-1; the match to TRBD1 covers 7 bases. Germline V gives CDR1 SQVTM, CDR2 ANQGSEA. The CDR3 is 11 amino acids. CDR3 region: CGTGTEDEAFF. DNA of the CDR3: TGCGGCACCGGGACAGAGGATGAAGCTTTCTTT.

This clonotype was picked up a small number of times. This rearrangement joins TRBV30 to TRBJ1-6, with TRBD1 identical over 9 bases. The CDR3 runs to 14 residues. The germline gives CDR1 GTSNPN, CDR2 SVGIG (reference sequence). Unmatched junction bases numbered 3, after V lost 3 bases and J lost 6 bases. The CDR3 DNA follows: TGTGCCTGGAGGCCGGGACAGGGTAATTCACCCCTCCACTTT. Translated, it gives CAWRPGQGNSPLHF.

The rearrangement joins TRBV14 to TRBJ1-4, with D maybe TRBD1 (6 bases). The V gene lost 4 bases and the J gene lost 0 bases, with 18 bases spanning the gap. This CDR3 spans 18 amino acids. CDR1 and CDR2 from the germline V gene are SGHDN and FVKESK. The CDR3 spells CASSRMEGGIATNEKLFF. The DNA of the CDR3 is TGTGCCAGCAGCCGCATGGAGGGGGGGATTGCAACTAATGAAAAACTGTTTTTT.

This clonotype was detected only a few times. The V call is TRBV11-2, the J call TRBJ2-5; D not resolved. CDR1 is SGHAT and CDR2 is FQNNGV in the germline V gene. This CDR3 has 13 amino acids. V was cut by 5 bases and J by 5 bases, with 12 bases left in between. The CDR3 region has the DNA TGTGCCAGCAGCCGCGGTCCCCGGGAGACCCAGTACTTC. It is translated as CASSRGPRETQYF.

The V call is TRBV20-1, the J call TRBJ1-5; D uncertain. Trimming took 3 bases from V and 4 from J, leaving 16 bases between them. Looked up from germline, CDR1 is DFQATT and CDR2 is SNEGSKA (reference sequence). There are 15 residues in the CDR3. CDR3 residues: CSARRTGRKNQPQHF. As DNA, the CDR3 is TGCAGTGCTAGGCGGACGGGGAGGAAAAATCAGCCCCAGCATTTT.

The chain recombines TRBV7-9 with TRBJ2-1; TRBD2 agrees at 11 bases. Germline CDR1 and CDR2: SEHNR and FQNEAQ (reference sequence). CDR3 length: 16 amino acids. V was clipped by 3 bases and J by 4 bases; unmatched bases: 5. DNA for the CDR3: TGTGCCAGCAGCTTGGGAGGACTAGCGGGTTACAATGAGCAGTTCTTC. Protein: CASSLGGLAGYNEQFF.

This clonotype was observed a handful of times. This sequence joins TRBV6-1 and TRBJ1-4; TRBD1 matches 7 bases. The CDR3 has 14 amino acids. The germline gives CDR1 MNHNS, CDR2 SASEGT. Trimming removed 6 bases from V and 8 bases from J; junction bases left unmatched: 9. CDR3 amino acids: CASSPGTVGEKLFF. The DNA of the CDR3 is TGTGCCAGCAGCCCCGGGACAGTGGGGGAAAAACTGTTTTTT.

The chain has TRBV5-1 and TRBJ2-3; the D call may be TRBD1 or TRBD2 (6 bases each). Germline V CDR1 and CDR2: SGHRS, YFSETQ. Trimming pared 2 bases from V and 0 bases from J, leaving 13 bases between. The CDR3 length is 16 residues. The CDR3 sequence: CASSFQTGRSTDTQYF. The CDR3 bases are TGCGCCAGCAGCTTTCAAACAGGGAGGAGCACAGATACGCAGTATTTT.

The rearrangement links TRBV24-1 to TRBJ2-5, with TRBD1 matching over 9 bases. The ends lost 4 bases at V and 5 bases at J; junction bases unmatched: 4. The CDR3 loop spans 14 amino acids. The V gene's germline CDR1 is KGHDR and CDR2 SFDVKD. CDR3 nucleotide sequence: TGTGCCACCAGTGAAGGACAGGGGCGGGAGACCCAGTACTTC. This codes for CATSEGQGRETQYF.

This clonotype was recorded a few times. The rearrangement links TRBV29-1 to TRBJ1-4; D is uncertain. The CDR3 consists of 12 residues. Trimming took off 3 bases at V and 7 bases at J, with 9 bases between the two ends. Germline assignment: CDR1 SQVTM and CDR2 ANQGSEA. CDR3 region: CSVEPSGEKLFF. For the CDR3, the DNA is TGCAGCGTTGAGCCAAGCGGTGAAAAACTGTTTTTT.

V gene TRBV12-3 or TRBV12-4 combines with J gene TRBJ1-5; 7 positions agree with TRBD1. The CDR3 spans 15 residues. Trimming removed 8 bases from V and 5 bases from J; junction bases left unmatched: 12. The CDR3 DNA follows: TGTGCCAGCGGCAGACAGGGAAGAATGGATCAGCCCCAGCATTTT. Residues: CASGRQGRMDQPQHF.

The gene calls are TRBV9 and TRBJ1-5; D unresolved. The CDR3 runs 14 residues. Trimming pared 3 bases from V and 4 bases from J, leaving 11 bases between. Looked up from germline, CDR1 is SGDLS and CDR2 is YYNGEE. CDR3 sequence reads: CASSGPVGNQPQHF. CDR3 nucleotide sequence: TGTGCCAGCAGCGGACCAGTAGGAAATCAGCCCCAGCATTTT.

This clonotype was seen at least ten times. This rearrangement joins TRBV6-5 to TRBJ2-2; TRBD1 might be the D (5 bases). The ends were cut back, 1 base at V and 4 bases at J, with 7 bases in the middle. Germline CDR1 reads MNHEY; CDR2 reads SVGAGI. This CDR3 comprises 14 residues. CDR3 loop: CASSYYRSTGELFF. The CDR3 nucleotides are TGTGCCAGCAGTTACTACAGGAGCACCGGGGAGCTGTTTTTT.

V is TRBV18 and J is TRBJ1-1, with TRBD1 as a possible D gene (5 bases). V lost 4 bases and J lost 8, with 11 bases in between. Germline V gives CDR1 KGHSH, CDR2 LQKENI. The CDR3 loop spans 12 amino acids. The CDR3 sequence: CASSLGRSEAFF. DNA for the CDR3: TGTGCCAGCTCACTGGGACGTTCCGAAGCTTTCTTT.

This clonotype turned up a few times. The chain combines TRBV5-1 with TRBJ1-6, with D possibly matching TRBD1 (6 bases). V gave up 4 bases and J gave up 7 bases, with 18 bases separating them. Germline V gene sequence: CDR1 SGHRS, CDR2 YFSETQ. This CDR3 contains 16 residues. CDR3 loop: CASSDRLGQTNSPLHF. The CDR3 coding sequence is TGCGCCAGCAGCGATAGGCTCGGACAGACGAATTCACCCCTCCACTTT.

To note about this clonotype: This clone may be a read error of a much larger clone one base away. The conserved phenylalanine or tryptophan normally closing the CDR3 is absent here, so this likely arose from a read error. The CDR3 here is CASSSSGGTDTQYL. The CDR3 coding sequence is TGTGCCAGCAGCAGTAGCGGAGGGACAGATACGCAGTATTTG. The J gene is TRBJ2-3, the V gene TRBV2; TRBD2 might be the D (6 bases). Germline values: CDR1 SNHLY, CDR2 FYNNEI. This CDR3 spans 14 amino acids. V lost 6 bases to trimming and J lost 3 bases, with 13 bases between them.

This clonotype has a count of ten or more. The genes are TRBV29-1 and TRBJ1-2; no firm D call. V was clipped by 2 bases and J by 7 bases, with 20 bases between them. Germline CDR1 SQVTM, CDR2 ANQGSEA. The CDR3 totals 15 residues. The CDR3 region is CSVERTFLGISGYTF. The CDR3 DNA reads as TGCAGCGTTGAACGCACTTTTTTGGGGATAAGTGGCTACACCTTC.

In this sample, this clonotype turned up many times. The rearrangement joins TRBV6-6 to TRBJ1-5; D gene ambiguous. Trimming took off 2 bases at V and 0 bases at J, with 8 bases between the two ends. The CDR3 is 15 amino acids. From germline, CDR1 is MNHNY and CDR2 SVGAGI (reference sequence). CDR3 DNA sequence: TGTGCCAGCAGTTACGGTAGCCTTAGCAATCAGCCCCAGCATTTT. Translating it yields CASSYGSLSNQPQHF.

Comment on this clonotype: The junction and the germline gene differ at one end; a read error may be behind it. This chain joins TRBV3-1 and TRBJ2-2, with D uncertain. CDR3 size: 15 residues. Germline V lookup: CDR1 LGHDT, CDR2 YNNKEL (reference sequence). The CDR3 is CVSSQVNSNTGELFF. DNA for the CDR3: TGTGTCAGCAGCCAAGTTAACTCGAACACCGGGGAGCTGTTTTTT.

The chain employs TRBV19 and TRBJ1-2, with a tentative D call TRBD1 (6 bases). The CDR3 runs to 14 residues. V was pared by 8 bases and J by 0 bases, with 13 bases between. Germline lookup yields CDR1 LNHDA and CDR2 SQIVND (reference sequence). The CDR3 coding sequence is TGTGCCAGTTTCTCAGGGGATTCTAACTATGGCTACACCTTC. Encoded protein: CASFSGDSNYGYTF.

This clonotype was picked up a small number of times. This chain joins TRBV29-1 and TRBJ2-1; no firm D call. Per the germline V gene, CDR1 is SQVTM and CDR2 is ANQGSEA. The CDR3 runs to 12 residues. V shed 8 bases and J shed 5 bases, with 13 bases lying between them. The DNA of the CDR3 is TGCAGCACTGGCGCCTACAACAATGAGCAGTTCTTC. It yields the protein CSTGAYNNEQFF.